The sequence of this TCR beta chain was determined in a study of T cell changes during pregnancy in multiple sclerosis. Germline V CDR1 and CDR2: MGHRA, YSYEKL. Trimming shortened V by 0 bases and J by 9 bases, and 12 bases separated the two germline ends. This CDR3 comprises 14 residues. The data were produced by immunoSEQ multiplex PCR, yet TCRdb's version contains in-frame clones alone and is incomplete. Of tens of thousands of clones in the sample, about 91% were seen once. The source is a female donor with multiple sclerosis, enrolled in a pregnancy study. The V call is TRBV4-1, the J call TRBJ2-1; weak D call: TRBD2 (5 bases). This specimen was peripheral blood, taken after pregnancy. The CDR3 DNA follows: TGCGCCAGCAGCCAAGATGAGGGCCGCGCTGAGCAGTTCTTC. Amino acid sequence: CASSQDEGRAEQFF.